Reported below is one T cell receptor beta chain. The antigen it binds to is not known. Base-call qualities are not available, and no considerably larger clone is one nucleotide away. This specimen belongs to a study of T cell repertoires in cytomegalovirus infection (dated by TCRdb to about 2019). Background for the entire study: The peptide stimulations were aimed at well-studied HLA-B-restricted epitopes as well as recently identified HLA-C-restricted CMV epitopes, whose presentation resists viral immunomodulation. Donor HLA type was relevant to the analysis, as public TCR beta signatures indicated carriage of CMV infection together with the matching HLA type.

Sequencing took place on an Illumina HiSeq 1500. TCRdb's own reprocessing of the public reads used fastp at Q25 and MiXCR and kept productive beta chains. Entries that share a CDR3 protein sequence are merged under the most common genes and DNA. The sample has about 360,000 distinct CDR3 sequences on record, approximately 35% of them singletons. Roughly 14% of the sample lies in the top ten. From the cysteine through the valine, the CDR3 covers 14 amino acids. Only the CDR3 DNA is retained, 42 bases long and in frame from the first base. As encoded in the germline V gene (reference sequence), CDR1 is SEHNR while CDR2 is FQNEAQ. The germline ends are 14 bases apart after V is trimmed by 5 bases and J by 3 bases. The investigation overall reported the following: The ex vivo response was dominated by HLA-C-restricted CMV-specific TCR beta clonotypes, which also provided the single most frequent clonotype in two of eight donors. Carriers of CMV infection plus the relevant HLA type were discriminated by the cumulative frequency of public TCR beta family members in the study cohort and in an independent roughly 340-donor cohort.

The meaning of the sample's treatment or condition label: in vitro stimulation with specific CMV peptide epitopes to enrich CMV-specific T cells. The source material was cultured PBMCs, sampled from culture after CMV antigen stimulation. This receptor was taken from a human donor in good health (CMV status not recorded). Some clones in this sample may be carry-over from other donors' samples. The chain employs TRBV7-9 and TRBJ2-7; the D segment cannot be called with confidence. The nucleotide sequence is given as TGTGCCAGCAGCGAAGACTCCGAGGACTACGAGCAGTACGTC. The resulting protein is CASSEDSEDYEQYV.